The 18 T cell receptor beta chains in this list originate from one sample, sequenced in a study of T cells in localized non-small cell lung cancer. Clones were read by immunoSEQ multiplex PCR, and TCRdb kept only the in-frame ones, dropping some. The sample consists of over 20,000 clones, approximately 91% of them appearing once. The sequencing used peripheral blood mononuclear cells, collected before any cancer treatment. These receptors all stem from a male donor older than 55 with stage II lung adenocarcinoma.

The V and J genes are TRBV28 and TRBJ1-5; D is perhaps TRBD1 (6 bases). Trimming took 4 bases from V and 5 from J, leaving 15 bases between them. Germline CDR1 MDHEN, CDR2 SYDVKM. The CDR3 runs to 15 residues. As DNA, the CDR3 is TGTGCCAGCAGTTCGGGCGGGGGGCAGGATCAGCCCCAGCATTTT. This translates into CASSSGGGQDQPQHF. Drawing the rest from reference TRBV28 and TRBJ1-5, the complete variable domain is DVKVTQSSRYLVKRTGEKVFLECVQDMDHENMFWYRQDPGLGLRLIYFSYDVKMKEKGDIPEGYSVSREKKERFSLILESASTNQTSMYLCASSSGGGQDQPQHFGDGTRLSIL.

V is TRBV7-9 and J is TRBJ2-1; possible D gene TRBD2, 6 bases. This CDR3 comprises 14 residues. Germline V CDR1 and CDR2: SEHNR, FQNEAQ (reference sequence). Written as DNA, the CDR3 is TGTGCTTCCCAGAGGGAGCGGGCCTACAATGAGCAGTTCTTC. This translates into CASQRERAYNEQFF.

The CDR3 protein is CASSLPDSETNEKLFF. CDR3 in DNA: TGTGCCAGCAGTTTACCCGATTCGGAAACTAATGAAAAACTGTTTTTT. V usage is TRBV28 and J usage is TRBJ1-4, with D uncertain. Germline CDR1 and CDR2: MDHEN and SYDVKM. The CDR3 consists of 16 residues. V was cut by 2 bases and J by 1 base, with 11 bases left in between.

The gene calls are TRBV5-1 and TRBJ2-1; D gene unclear. Germline loops: CDR1 SGHRS, CDR2 YFSETQ. This CDR3 is built from 12 residues. Trimming pared 0 bases from V and 8 bases from J, leaving 6 bases between. Here the CDR3 DNA reads TGCGCCAGCAGCTTGGAGGGCTATGAGCAGTTCTTC. Residues: CASSLEGYEQFF.

The J gene is TRBJ1-5, the V gene TRBV7-2; 9 nucleotides match TRBD1. After removal of 5 bases from V and 5 bases from J, the junction contained 4 bases not matched to a gene. Germline V gene data show CDR1 as SGHTA and CDR2 as FQGNSA. The CDR3 has 14 residues. The CDR3 region has the DNA TGTGCCAGCAGCAGACAGGGGGGCGATCAGCCCCAGCATTTT. This encodes CASSRQGGDQPQHF.

The chain is built from TRBV29-1 and TRBJ2-2; perhaps TRBD2 as D (5 bases). This CDR3 comprises 15 residues. Trimming shortened V by 1 base and J by 0 bases, and 9 bases separated the two germline ends. Germline V lookup: CDR1 SQVTM, CDR2 ANQGSEA. In DNA form, the CDR3 reads TGCAGCGTTGAAGGGCTAGCAACGAACACCGGGGAGCTGTTTTTT. Translated, it gives CSVEGLATNTGELFF.

A word on this clone: Relative to the germline gene, one junction end is altered; a read error may explain this. V and J are TRBV7-7 and TRBJ2-7; 12 nucleotides line up with TRBD2. CDR3 length: 16 residues. Germline values: CDR1 SSHAT, CDR2 FNYEAQ (reference sequence). DNA of the CDR3: TGTGCTAGCAGCCCGCGCACTAGCGGGGGGACCTACGAGCAGTACTTC. Amino acid sequence: CASSPRTSGGTYEQYF.

This sequence joins TRBV19 and TRBJ2-1; TRBD2 matches at 11 bases. V gave up 4 bases and J gave up 7 bases; unmatched junction bases: 6. The CDR3 extends over 15 amino acids. Germline V gene data show CDR1 as LNHDA and CDR2 as SQIVND (reference sequence). DNA for the CDR3: TGTGCCAGTAGTAATCTAGCGGGAGGACAAAATGAGCAGTTCTTC. Translated: CASSNLAGGQNEQFF.

The V gene is TRBV6-6, the J gene TRBJ2-7; D remains unclear. CDR3 length equals 13 residues. Trimming took 0 bases from V and 3 from J, leaving 6 bases between them. Germline CDR1 MNHNY, CDR2 SVGAGI (reference sequence). CDR3 residues: CASSYSIGYEQYF. The CDR3 DNA follows: TGTGCCAGCAGTTACTCGATAGGCTACGAGCAGTACTTC.

This clone was counted once. The chain recombines TRBV7-9 with TRBJ2-4; no clear D. The V gene lost 6 bases and the J gene lost 8 bases, with 8 bases spanning the gap. Germline values: CDR1 SEHNR, CDR2 FQNEAQ (reference sequence). This CDR3 is 11 amino acids long. The CDR3 DNA sequence: TGTGCCAGCAGTAACACGGACATTCAGTACTTC. It is translated as CASSNTDIQYF.

This chain links TRBV2 with TRBJ2-3; D may be TRBD2 (5 bases). The CDR3 consists of 16 residues. V was trimmed by 7 bases and J by 4 bases, leaving 21 bases between them. Looked up from germline, CDR1 is SNHLY and CDR2 is FYNNEI. Here the CDR3 DNA reads TGTGCCAGCACGGTCACTAGTGGTTTGGTTGCAGATACGCAGTATTTT. This codes for CASTVTSGLVADTQYF.

The chain is built from TRBV2 and TRBJ1-1; 10 nucleotides line up with TRBD1. Germline V gives CDR1 SNHLY, CDR2 FYNNEI. This CDR3 spans 14 amino acids. V lost 4 bases to trimming and J lost 6 bases; unmatched junction nucleotides: 5. This chain's CDR3 is CASSADRGWAEAFF. In DNA form, the CDR3 reads TGTGCCAGCAGTGCGGACAGGGGGTGGGCTGAAGCTTTCTTT. Variable domain in full (rest from reference TRBV2 and TRBJ1-1): EPEVTQTPSHQVTQMGQEVILRCVPISNHLYFYWYRQILGQKVEFLVSFYNNEISEKSEIFDDQFSVERPDGSNFTLKIRSTKLEDSAMYFCASSADRGWAEAFFGQGTRLTVV.

The chain recombines TRBV28 with TRBJ1-5, with a tentative D call TRBD1 (6 bases). The CDR3 totals 17 residues. Trimming cost V 7 bases and J 0 bases, with 19 bases left between them. Germline V gene sequence: CDR1 MDHEN, CDR2 SYDVKM. CDR3 bases: TGTGCCAGCAAGAGGGGGGGACAAGAATATAGCAATCAGCCCCAGCATTTT. Translating it yields CASKRGGQEYSNQPQHF.

The chain carries TRBV11-2 and TRBJ2-1; tentatively, D is TRBD2 (5 bases). This CDR3 is built from 15 residues. Looked up from germline, CDR1 is SGHAT and CDR2 is FQNNGV. Trimming took off 5 bases at V and 9 bases at J, with 20 bases between the two ends. CDR3: CASSRGNTGKLEQFF. DNA of the CDR3: TGTGCCAGCAGCCGAGGCAATACGGGGAAGCTTGAGCAGTTCTTC.

This clone was seen a handful of times. The chain uses TRBV9 and TRBJ1-3, with D perhaps matching TRBD1 (5 bases). V lost 3 bases and J lost 7, with 11 bases in between. Germline CDR1 SGDLS, CDR2 YYNGEE. The CDR3 totals 13 residues. CDR3 amino acids: CASSERGRNTIYF. The CDR3 DNA is TGTGCCAGCAGCGAGAGGGGTCGGAACACCATATATTTT.

The rearrangement links TRBV4-1 to TRBJ2-7; D gene ambiguous. Germline-derived CDR1 and CDR2 are MGHRA and YSYEKL. This CDR3 spans 17 amino acids. V was shortened by 1 base and J by 0 bases, with 16 bases between the two germline ends. CDR3 sequence: CASSQGPATESSYEQYF. Here the CDR3 DNA reads TGCGCCAGCAGCCAAGGTCCCGCAACTGAGAGCTCCTACGAGCAGTACTTC.

The chain combines TRBV4-2 with TRBJ1-4; D not certain. The V gene lost 1 base and the J gene lost 3 bases, with 0 bases spanning the gap. The CDR3 has 12 residues. In germline, CDR1 is LGHNA, CDR2 YNFKEQ. CDR3: CASSQANEKLFF. CDR3 coding DNA: TGTGCCAGCAGCCAAGCTAATGAAAAACTGTTTTTT.

CDR3 residues: CASSLNVGPNTGELFF. Written as DNA, the CDR3 is TGCGCCAGCAGCTTGAACGTCGGACCGAACACCGGGGAGCTGTTTTTT. This chain uses TRBV5-1 with TRBJ2-2; D is uncertain. From germline, CDR1 is SGHRS and CDR2 YFSETQ. This CDR3 region has 16 residues. V shed 1 base and J shed 0 bases, with 10 bases lying between them.